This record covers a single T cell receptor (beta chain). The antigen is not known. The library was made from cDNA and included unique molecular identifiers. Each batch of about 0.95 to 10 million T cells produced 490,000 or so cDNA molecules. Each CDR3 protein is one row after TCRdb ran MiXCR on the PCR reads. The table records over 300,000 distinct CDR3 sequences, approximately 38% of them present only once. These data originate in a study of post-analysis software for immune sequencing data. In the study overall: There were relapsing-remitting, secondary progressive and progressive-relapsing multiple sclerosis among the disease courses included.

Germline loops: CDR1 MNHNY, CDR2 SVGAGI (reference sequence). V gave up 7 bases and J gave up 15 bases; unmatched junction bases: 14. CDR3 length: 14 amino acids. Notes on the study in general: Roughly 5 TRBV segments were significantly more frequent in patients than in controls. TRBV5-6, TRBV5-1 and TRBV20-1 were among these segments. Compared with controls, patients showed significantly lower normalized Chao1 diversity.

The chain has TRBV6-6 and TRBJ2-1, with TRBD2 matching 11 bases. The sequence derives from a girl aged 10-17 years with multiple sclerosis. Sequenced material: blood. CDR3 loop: CASTIGASGGLWFF. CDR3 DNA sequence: TGTGCCAGCACCATAGGGGCTAGCGGGGGGCTTTGGTTCTTC.